This T cell receptor (beta chain) appears in the sequencing data of a study of T cell repertoires in cytomegalovirus infection (dated by TCRdb to about 2019). Background for the entire study: Donor HLA type was relevant to the analysis, because carriage of CMV infection together with the matching HLA type was indicated by public TCR beta signatures. General study outcomes and caveats: Cumulative frequency of public TCR beta family members discriminated carriers of CMV infection plus the relevant HLA type in this cohort and an independent 352-donor cohort. The ex vivo response was dominated by HLA-C-restricted CMV-specific TCR beta clonotypes, which also provided the single most frequent clonotype in two of eight donors.

TCRdb shows the sequencer as Illumina HiSeq 1500. The raw public data were reprocessed by TCRdb itself: fastp quality trimming at Q25, MiXCR clonotype calling, in-frame beta chains only. Each entry is one CDR3 protein sequence, shown with its most common DNA and genes. This sample lists some 450,000 distinct CDR3 sequences; roughly 30% were detected once. Roughly 15% of the sample is held by the ten biggest clonotypes. The CDR3, cysteine through phenylalanine, is 16 amino acids long. Just the 48-base CDR3 DNA is kept, in frame starting at base 1. As encoded in the germline V gene, CDR1 is SGHRS while CDR2 is YFSETQ. The germline V end is reduced by 5 bases and the J end by 3 bases; junction bases left unmatched: 9. A remark on this clonotype: It has no known antigen specificity. The sample holds no much larger clone one base away, and base qualities are not on file.

Sequenced sample: PBMCs. Recombination joined TRBV5-1 with TRBJ1-1; TRBD1 fits 11 bases in the junction. The TCR sequence derives from a human donor in good health (CMV status not recorded). Some clones in this sample may be carry-over from other donors' samples. The DNA reads as follows: TGCGCCAGCAGTCACGGACAGGGGGCATTAGACACTGAAGCTTTCTTT. Its product reads: CASSHGQGALDTEAFF.